This entry lists 28 T cell receptor beta chains sequenced from one sample in a study of CD8+ T cells in alopecia areata. The authors extracted RNA and reverse transcribed it into cDNA as the sequencing template. Profiling relied on immunoSEQ multiplex PCR, and the TCRdb table lists in-frame clones only, not all of them. The sample has roughly 120,000 clones; approximately 60% are singletons. Input material: CD4+ T cells sorted from blood. The receptor set was obtained from a human donor in good health.

The chain employs TRBV25-1 and TRBJ1-1; no definite D call. CDR1 is MGHDK and CDR2 is SYGVNS in the germline V gene. The ends were cut back, 4 bases at V and 3 bases at J, with 12 bases in the middle. CDR3 length: 14 amino acids. The DNA of the CDR3 is TGTGCCAGCAGTGGGGCTCGCTTGCACACTGAAGCTTTCTTT. Its protein product is CASSGARLHTEAFF.

The chain combines TRBV25-1 with TRBJ2-5; TRBD2 matches at 7 bases. This CDR3 comprises 14 residues. Per germline, CDR1 MGHDK and CDR2 SYGVNS. After removal of 5 bases from V and 5 bases from J, the junction contained 8 bases not matched to a gene. The CDR3 loop is CASSTPGGGETQYF. CDR3 nucleotide sequence: TGTGCCAGCAGTACACCTGGGGGAGGGGAGACCCAGTACTTC.

The J gene is TRBJ2-1, the V gene TRBV30, with D possibly TRBD2 on 5 matching bases. Germline V CDR1 and CDR2: GTSNPN, SVGIG (reference sequence). The ends were cut back, 2 bases at V and 5 bases at J, with 13 bases in the middle. The CDR3 loop spans 14 amino acids. The CDR3 region is CAWSRGSSHNEQFF. The CDR3 DNA is TGTGCCTGGAGTCGGGGATCAAGTCACAATGAGCAGTTCTTC.

The chain carries TRBV5-5 and TRBJ1-1; possibly TRBD1 for D (5 bases). The ends were cut back, 1 base at V and 6 bases at J, with 13 bases in the middle. Looked up from germline, CDR1 is SGHKS and CDR2 is YYEKEE (reference sequence). The CDR3 is 14 amino acids. The CDR3 coding sequence is TGTGCCAGCAGCTTGATGCAGGGAGGGTCTGAAGCTTTCTTT. Translation: CASSLMQGGSEAFF.

The chain combines TRBV5-1 with TRBJ2-3; D is undetermined. V lost 0 bases to trimming and J lost 2 bases, with 4 bases between them. The CDR3 has 13 residues. Germline lookup yields CDR1 SGHRS and CDR2 YFSETQ. Here the CDR3 reads CASSLGTTDTQYF. The CDR3 DNA is TGCGCCAGCAGCTTGGGGACCACAGATACGCAGTATTTT.

The sample holds a few counts of this clone. This rearrangement joins TRBV6-1 to TRBJ1-1, with unresolved D. V lost 4 bases to trimming and J lost 7 bases, with 13 bases between them. This CDR3 spans 13 amino acids. Germline assignment: CDR1 MNHNS and CDR2 SASEGT. CDR3 amino acids: CASSGSRVGEAFF. CDR3 DNA sequence: TGTGCCAGCAGTGGGAGCCGGGTCGGTGAAGCTTTCTTT.

The chain couples TRBV7-2 to TRBJ2-7, with 9 bases identical to TRBD1. CDR1 is SGHTA, CDR2 FQGNSA, per germline. The CDR3 extends over 15 amino acids. V shed 1 base, J shed 7 bases, and the junction held 8 bases outside the gene matches. CDR3 DNA: TGTGCCAGCAGCTTAGAGGGGACAGGGACTCGGGAGCAGTACTTC. Amino acid sequence: CASSLEGTGTREQYF.

This clone came up a few times. The chain has TRBV7-3 and TRBJ2-2; D is unresolved. Trimming took off 5 bases at V and 3 bases at J, with 7 bases between the two ends. The germline V gene has CDR1 SGHTA and CDR2 FQGTGA. The CDR3 consists of 13 residues. The CDR3 DNA follows: TGTGCCAGCAGCAAACCCCACACCGGGGAGCTGTTTTTT. Translation: CASSKPHTGELFF.

The CDR3 region has the DNA TGTGCCAGCAGCTTAGAATCTAGCGGGGGGGAAGTGACAGATACGCAGTATTTT. Protein product: CASSLESSGGEVTDTQYF. The chain links TRBV7-8 to TRBJ2-3; 12 positions agree with TRBD2. The CDR3 sequence is 18 residues long. Germline CDR1 and CDR2: SGHVS and FQNEAQ. The J segment lost 3 bases and the V segment lost 1 base, leaving 8 bases of the junction unmatched.

This chain joins TRBV18 and TRBJ2-5; D is ambiguous. The CDR3 is made up of 15 amino acids. CDR1 and CDR2 (germline): KGHSH, LQKENI. The germline V and J ends were trimmed by 2 bases and 4 bases, with 14 bases remaining between them. The CDR3 loop is CASSPDAGIGETQYF. CDR3 in DNA: TGTGCCAGCTCACCAGATGCAGGAATTGGAGAGACCCAGTACTTC.

This clone was detected once. The V gene is TRBV19, the J gene TRBJ2-7; perhaps TRBD1 as D (6 bases). The CDR3 is made up of 14 amino acids. The germline V gene encodes CDR1 LNHDA and CDR2 SQIVND (reference sequence). The V end was cut by 5 bases, the J end by 4 bases, with 15 bases between. CDR3 amino acids: CASSRVDSLYEQYF. The CDR3 DNA reads as TGTGCCAGTAGTCGAGTGGACAGTTTATACGAGCAGTACTTC.

This chain connects TRBV29-1 to TRBJ1-3; D is ambiguous. The CDR3 has 12 amino acids. Per the germline V gene, CDR1 is SQVTM and CDR2 is ANQGSEA. The V gene lost 7 bases and the J gene lost 2 bases, with 9 bases spanning the gap. The CDR3 DNA sequence: TGCAGCGCCTCGGCTGCTGGAAACACCATATATTTT. This codes for CSASAAGNTIYF.

This clone was seen a handful of times. This sequence joins TRBV7-9 and TRBJ2-1; D remains ambiguous. The germline V and J ends were trimmed by 5 bases and 8 bases, with 10 bases remaining between them. The CDR3 length is 12 residues. Germline V gene lookup returns CDR1 SEHNR and CDR2 FQNEAQ (reference sequence). The CDR3 DNA reads TGTGCCAGCAGCCCCTACGCCGATGAGCAGTTCTTC. Translation gives CASSPYADEQFF.

The chain couples TRBV18 to TRBJ2-1, with 13 positions matching TRBD2. V lost 3 bases and J lost 7; bases outside the gene matches: 3. The germline V gene has CDR1 KGHSH and CDR2 LQKENI. This CDR3 region has 15 residues. CDR3 in amino acids: CASSPGLAGLNEQFF. CDR3 coding DNA: TGTGCCAGCTCACCGGGACTAGCGGGGCTGAATGAGCAGTTCTTC.

The DNA of the CDR3 is TGTGCCAGCATTCCGGACAGGACTGAAGCTTTCTTT. Protein: CASIPDRTEAFF. The chain is built from TRBV2 and TRBJ1-1, with 7 bases that match TRBD1. This CDR3 comprises 12 residues. Germline values: CDR1 SNHLY, CDR2 FYNNEI. J was trimmed by 5 bases and V by 7 bases; bases with no gene match: 4.

This clone was counted once. The chain carries TRBV2 and TRBJ1-1, with a weak D call TRBD1 (5 bases). Trimming stripped 9 bases from V and 8 bases from J, with 13 bases between. Germline V gene data show CDR1 as SNHLY and CDR2 as FYNNEI. This CDR3 region has 11 residues. This CDR3 reads CASMRQIEAFF. For the CDR3, the DNA is TGTGCCAGTATGCGACAGATCGAAGCTTTCTTT.

This chain connects TRBV29-1 to TRBJ2-7; maybe TRBD1 (6 bases). This CDR3 contains 12 residues. V gave up 7 bases and J gave up 1 base, with 11 bases separating them. CDR1 SQVTM and CDR2 ANQGSEA come from the germline V gene. CDR3 bases: TGCAGCGCCCGGGACACTTCCTACGAGCAGTACTTC. It codes for CSARDTSYEQYF.

The genes are TRBV27 and TRBJ1-2; D possibly corresponds to TRBD1 (6 bases). Germline lookup yields CDR1 MNHEY and CDR2 SMNVEV (reference sequence). V was pared by 6 bases and J by 11 bases, with 16 bases between. The CDR3 runs 12 residues. DNA for the CDR3: TGTGCCAGCAGCTCCAGCACAGGGAGTTACACCTTC. Its translation is CASSSSTGSYTF.

The V gene is TRBV5-4, the J gene TRBJ1-6, with D tentatively TRBD1 (6 bases). CDR1 and CDR2 (germline): SGHNT, YYREEE (reference sequence). This CDR3 has 14 residues. V dropped 4 bases and J dropped 6 bases, with 11 bases sitting between them. CDR3: CASSPGQFNSPLHF. Here the CDR3 DNA reads TGTGCCAGCAGCCCCGGACAGTTTAATTCACCCCTCCACTTT. Full variable domain (missing parts from reference TRBV5-4 and TRBJ1-6): ETGVTQSPTHLIKTRGQQVTLRCSSQSGHNTVSWYQQALGQGPQFIFQYYREEENGRGNFPPRFSGLQFPNYSSELNVNALELDDSALYLCASSPGQFNSPLHFGNGTRLTVT.

This clone came up a few times. The V call is TRBV29-1, the J call TRBJ1-1; no clear D. Deletions cut 7 bases from V and 0 bases from J, with 15 bases between. The CDR3 extends over 14 amino acids. The germline V gene has CDR1 SQVTM and CDR2 ANQGSEA. CDR3 DNA sequence: TGCAGCGCCGTGGACGAGCTTTTGAACACTGAAGCTTTCTTT. It codes for CSAVDELLNTEAFF.

The chain links TRBV9 to TRBJ2-5, with 7 bases matching TRBD1. The CDR3 length is 15 residues. V lost 1 base, J lost 3 bases, and 6 bases stayed unmatched. CDR1 SGDLS and CDR2 YYNGEE come from the germline V gene. The CDR3 spells CASSVQGGSEETQYF. The CDR3 DNA reads TGTGCCAGCAGCGTACAAGGGGGCTCGGAAGAGACCCAGTACTTC.

In its sample, this clone was seen a few times. The chain is built from TRBV18 and TRBJ2-7; D is possibly TRBD2 (5 bases). The CDR3 sequence is 13 residues long. V lost 2 bases and J lost 3, with 8 bases in between. CDR1 and CDR2 from the germline V gene are KGHSH and LQKENI. CDR3 region: CASSPAGGYEQYF. CDR3 DNA sequence: TGTGCCAGCTCACCAGCGGGCGGCTACGAGCAGTACTTC.

This clone was counted a few times. V gene TRBV18 combines with J gene TRBJ1-2; D not resolved. CDR3 length: 13 amino acids. Germline V gene data show CDR1 as KGHSH and CDR2 as LQKENI. The V end lost 3 bases, the J end lost 3 bases, and 8 bases lay between the germline ends. CDR3: CASSPSGDYGYTF. CDR3 DNA sequence: TGTGCCAGCTCACCTTCCGGAGACTATGGCTACACCTTC. Full variable domain (rest looked up from reference TRBV18 and TRBJ1-2): NAGVMQNPRHLVRRRGQEARLRCSPMKGHSHVYWYRQLPEEGLKFMVYLQKENIIDESGMPKERFSAEFPKEGPSILRIQQVVRGDSAAYFCASSPSGDYGYTFGSGTRLTVV.

The chain is built from TRBV19 and TRBJ2-3; weak D call: TRBD1 (6 bases). The CDR3 consists of 15 residues. Germline-derived CDR1 and CDR2 are LNHDA and SQIVND (reference sequence). V gave up 6 bases and J gave up 0 bases, with 13 bases separating them. The CDR3: CASSPDRTSTDTQYF. The DNA for the CDR3 is TGTGCCAGTAGCCCAGACAGGACTAGCACAGATACGCAGTATTTT.

The chain links TRBV29-1 to TRBJ1-5; D remains ambiguous. V shed 2 bases and J shed 0 bases, with 8 bases lying between them. The CDR3 consists of 14 residues. In germline, CDR1 is SQVTM, CDR2 ANQGSEA. The CDR3 nucleotides read TGCAGCGTTGAATTGGCAGGTAGCAATCAGCCCCAGCATTTT. It encodes CSVELAGSNQPQHF.

In its sample, this clone was seen once. The rearrangement joins TRBV7-6 to TRBJ2-7; D is possibly TRBD2 (7 bases). The germline V gene encodes CDR1 SGHVS and CDR2 FNYEAQ. The CDR3 is 15 residues long. Trimming shortened V by 0 bases and J by 4 bases, and 13 bases separated the two germline ends. The CDR3 region has the DNA TGTGCCAGCAGCTTAGCACCGGGGGGCTCGTACGAGCAGTACTTC. Translation gives CASSLAPGGSYEQYF. Full variable domain (outside the CDR3, taken from reference TRBV7-6 and TRBJ2-7): GAGVSQSPRYKVTKRGQDVALRCDPISGHVSLYWYRQALGQGPEFLTYFNYEAQQDKSGLPNDRFSAERPEGSISTLTIQRTEQRDSAMYRCASSLAPGGSYEQYFGPGTRLTVT.

This clone was counted only a few times. In DNA form, the CDR3 reads TGTGCCACCCAACCGGGACACCAGTACAGCAATCAGCCCCAGCATTTT. It is translated as CATQPGHQYSNQPQHF. This chain links TRBV19 with TRBJ1-5, with D perhaps TRBD1 (6 bases). Trimming took off 10 bases at V and 1 base at J, with 20 bases between the two ends. The CDR3 length is 16 residues. Germline CDR1 and CDR2: LNHDA and SQIVND (reference sequence).

The chain links TRBV30 to TRBJ2-7, with 7 bases aligning to TRBD1. The CDR3 extends over 15 amino acids. V was clipped by 3 bases and J by 2 bases; unmatched bases: 10. CDR1 is GTSNPN and CDR2 is SVGIG in the germline V gene (reference sequence). DNA of the CDR3: TGTGCCTGGAGCCTAGGGACAGTGGGTACCTACGAGCAGTACTTC. Its translation is CAWSLGTVGTYEQYF.